A selection of T cell receptor beta chains follows, all from one sample in a study of blood T cell repertoires in COVID-19. Profiled with immunoSEQ multiplex PCR; TCRdb holds only in-frame clones, not every one. The table includes about 170,000 clones, 80% to 90% detected once. The specimen sequenced was peripheral blood. Source of these receptors: a woman of 80 years or more with COVID-19, enrolled during active disease. Each CDR3 is given with its conserved first and last residue. The D gene is left open where the match is weak. For some rows the clone size is stated as once, few or many, or as a class when expanded; others skip it.

TRBV3-1/TRBV3-2	NA	TRBJ2-3	TRBD1	TGTGCCAGCAGCTCGGGACAGGGTCTTACAGATACGCAGTATTTT	CASSSGQGLTDTQYF
TRBV5-8	NA	TRBJ2-7	TRBD2	TGTGCCAGCAGCTCGGGACTAGAGATCTACGAGCAGTACTTC	CASSSGLEIYEQYF
TRBV18	NA	TRBJ1-4	NA	TGTGCCAGCTCACCACTTCATAGAGGGGAAAAACTGTTTTTT	CASSPLHRGEKLFF
TRBV21-1	NA	TRBJ2-5	NA	TGTGCCAGCAGCAAAGAACCGGCAGGACAAGAGACCCAGTACTTC	CASSKEPAGQETQYF
TRBV19	NA	TRBJ1-2	NA	TGTGCCAGTAGTATAGGGGGCAGTAACTACGGATTATATGGCTACACCTTC	CASSIGGSNYGLYGYTF
TRBV12-3/TRBV12-4	once	TRBJ2-3	NA	TGTGCCAGCAGCCTAAGCACAGATACGCAGTATTTT	CASSLSTDTQYF
TRBV25-1	NA	TRBJ1-6	NA	TGTGCCAGCAGTGATCCCCAGGCCTATAATTCACCCCTCCACTTT	CASSDPQAYNSPLHF
TRBV7-8	few	TRBJ1-1	NA	TGTGCCAGCAGCTGGACAACGATGAACACTGAAGCTTTCTTT	CASSWTTMNTEAFF
TRBV7-9	NA	TRBJ2-7	TRBD2	TGTGCCAGCAGCCTACGGGGACTAGCGGGATTCGAGCAGTACTTC	CASSLRGLAGFEQYF
TRBV2	NA	TRBJ1-2	TRBD1	TGTGCCAGTGAGGACAGGGAAGAAAGGGGCTACACCTTC	CASEDREERGYTF
TRBV5-5	NA	TRBJ2-3	TRBD2	TGTGCCAGCAGCAAAACTAGCGCCCTCACAGATACGCAGTATTTT	CASSKTSALTDTQYF
TRBV11-2	few	TRBJ2-7	TRBD2	TGTGCCAGCAGCTTGAGTAGCGGGAGTTCCTACGAGCAGTACTTC	CASSLSSGSSYEQYF
TRBV18	NA	TRBJ2-3	TRBD2	TGTGCCAGCTCACTATCAGCGGGACTAGCGGACCCCCGTTGGGGAACAGATACGCAGTATTTT	CASSLSAGLADPRWGTDTQYF
TRBV27	NA	TRBJ2-5	NA	TGTGCCAGCAGGCCCCCGGACAGCCCTCAAGAGACCCAGTACTTC	CASRPPDSPQETQYF
TRBV30	NA	TRBJ2-7	NA	TGTGCCTTTGACAGAGTCGGGTACGAGCAGTACTTC	CAFDRVGYEQYF
TRBV19	NA	TRBJ2-7	TRBD2	TGTGCCAGTAGTATATTTCCCCGGACTAGCGGGGGGAGGTACGAGCAGTACTTC	CASSIFPRTSGGRYEQYF
TRBV5-5	NA	TRBJ1-5	TRBD1	TGTGCCAGCAGCCGGGACAGGGGTAGCAATCAGCCCCAGCATTTT	CASSRDRGSNQPQHF
TRBV6-1	NA	TRBJ2-1	TRBD2	TGTGCCAGCAGTGCACTTAGCGGGAGGGCCTACAATGAGCAGTTCTTC	CASSALSGRAYNEQFF
TRBV27	NA	TRBJ1-4	TRBD1	TGTGCCAGCAGTGCTTTAGGGGGCGGAGAAAAACTGTTTTTT	CASSALGGGEKLFF
TRBV7-2	NA	TRBJ1-5	TRBD1	TGTGCCAGCAGCTTGGGACAGAGCAATCAGCCCCAGCATTTT	CASSLGQSNQPQHF